Each of the 6 T cell receptor beta chains below was sequenced from the same sample in a study of identical twins. Via MiXCR, TCRdb re-called the 5' RACE reads, giving one row per CDR3 protein. Of 600,000 to 800,000 distinct CDR3 sequences listed, less than 25% are singletons. The same sample was also used in a study of T cells expressing NK-cell markers.

Sequencing was performed on PBMCs. All receptors derive from a woman under 30 in good health.

There are a few counts of this clonotype. The V gene is TRBV10-3, the J gene TRBJ2-2, with 9 nucleotides matching TRBD2. Germline CDR1 reads ENHRY; CDR2 reads SYGVKD. V lost 5 bases, J lost 0 bases, and 1 base stayed unmatched. The CDR3 consists of 15 residues. The CDR3 DNA follows: TGTGCCATCAGTCCTAGCGGGACGAACACCGGGGAGCTGTTTTTT. The encoded protein is CAISPSGTNTGELFF.

The CDR3 bases are TGTGCCAGCAGAGCGTGGGGTAGCGGGAGCTCGGTTGAGCAGTTCTTC. Its translation: CASRAWGSGSSVEQFF. The rearrangement links TRBV13 to TRBJ2-1; 9 bases fit TRBD2. In germline, CDR1 is PRHDT, CDR2 FYEKMQ (reference sequence). This CDR3 spans 16 amino acids. J was trimmed by 9 bases and V by 6 bases; bases with no gene match: 15.

The chain employs TRBV2 and TRBJ1-2; D is possibly TRBD1 (5 bases). In germline, CDR1 is SNHLY, CDR2 FYNNEI. The CDR3 runs 13 residues. Trimming left V 3 bases short and J 4 bases short, with 9 bases between. The CDR3 is CASSDGGGYGYTF. CDR3 DNA sequence: TGTGCCAGCAGTGATGGGGGTGGCTATGGCTACACCTTC.

This clonotype was seen a handful of times. The J gene is TRBJ2-7, the V gene TRBV27; D not certain. The CDR3 is made up of 13 amino acids. V gave up 4 bases and J gave up 2 bases, with 9 bases separating them. Germline CDR1 is MNHEY and CDR2 is SMNVEV (reference sequence). This chain's CDR3 is CASSSLLPYEQYF. The CDR3 coding sequence is TGTGCCAGCAGTTCCCTACTCCCCTACGAGCAGTACTTC.

There are a few counts of this clonotype. The chain recombines TRBV12-3 or TRBV12-4 with TRBJ2-6, with TRBD1 identical over 7 bases. The V and J ends lost 6 bases and 2 bases, in that order; junction bases with no gene match: 4. CDR3 size: 15 residues. CDR3 DNA: TGTGCCAGCAGCACGACAGGGCCTGGGGCCAACGTCCTGACTTTC. Translation: CASSTTGPGANVLTF.

This chain connects TRBV7-9 to TRBJ2-1; D ambiguous. CDR3 length: 15 amino acids. V dropped 1 base and J dropped 7 bases, with 14 bases sitting between them. The germline V gene has CDR1 SEHNR and CDR2 FQNEAQ (reference sequence). The CDR3 sequence: CASSLGYLLGNEQFF. The CDR3 DNA follows: TGTGCCAGCAGCTTAGGATACCTGCTGGGGAATGAGCAGTTCTTC.